This T cell receptor beta chain stems from a study of CD8 T cells in Susac syndrome. V lost 4 bases and J 4 bases, leaving 10 bases between the germline ends. The germline gives CDR1 SQVTM, CDR2 ANQGSEA. CDR3 size: 12 residues. Points from the study as a whole: It was in TEMRA cells and active patients that Susac CD8+ clonal expansion peaked.

With random hexamers, reverse transcription was performed on about 0.5 to 1 ug of RNA. Using its own MiXCR run on the immunoSEQ multiplex PCR reads, TCRdb lists one record per CDR3 protein. The table lists about 76,000 distinct CDR3 sequences, 93% of them singletons, with approximately 0.45% in the top ten. CD8+ and CD4+ T cells from blood underwent TCR beta sequencing, which was carried out in a high-throughput format. Concerning this clonotype: Its antigen is unknown.

The TCR sequence derives from a human donor with Susac syndrome. Sequenced material: CD8+ T cells from PBMCs. The V call is TRBV29-1, the J call TRBJ2-5, with D uncertain. The CDR3, as DNA: TGCAGCGTTGTAGGGTACGGAGAGACCCAGTACTTC. The encoded protein is CSVVGYGETQYF.